Each of the 22 T cell receptor beta chains below was sequenced from the same sample in a study of T cell changes during pregnancy in multiple sclerosis. Profiling relied on immunoSEQ multiplex PCR, and the TCRdb table lists in-frame clones only, not all of them. The table includes tens of thousands of clones, around 92% detected once. The sample consisted of CD4+ T cells from peripheral blood mononuclear cells, taken after pregnancy. All receptors come from a female donor with multiple sclerosis, enrolled in a pregnancy study.

This chain joins TRBV27 and TRBJ1-5; D is ambiguous. CDR3 length: 13 residues. V gave up 5 bases and J gave up 0 bases, with 5 bases separating them. Germline CDR1 reads MNHEY; CDR2 reads SMNVEV (reference sequence). Written as DNA, the CDR3 is TGTGCCAGCAGTCCATTTAGCAATCAGCCCCAGCATTTT. Protein: CASSPFSNQPQHF.

The sample holds a few counts of this clone. The CDR3 DNA sequence: TGTGCCAGCAGTGCCGGACAGGGGAACACTGAAGCTTTCTTT. This gives the protein CASSAGQGNTEAFF. This chain links TRBV6-4 with TRBJ1-1, with 8 nucleotides matching TRBD1. This CDR3 is built from 14 residues. Germline V gives CDR1 MRHNA, CDR2 SNTAGT. V gave up 4 bases and J gave up 1 base; unmatched junction bases: 2.

Concerning this clone: Distinct nucleotide sequences in the sample also encode this CDR3. This chain uses TRBV11-1 with TRBJ1-2; 7 positions match TRBD1. The CDR3 is 13 amino acids. J was trimmed by 2 bases and V by 5 bases; bases with no gene match: 2. Germline V CDR1 and CDR2: SGHAT, FQDESV (reference sequence). CDR3 coding DNA: TGTGCCAGCAGCCCAGGGGGGAACTATGGCTACACCTTC. This translates into CASSPGGNYGYTF.

This chain connects TRBV6-6 to TRBJ2-5; the D is unclear. The CDR3 consists of 11 residues. The germline gives CDR1 MNHNY, CDR2 SVGAGI (reference sequence). With 3 bases removed from V and 5 bases from J, the gap between germline ends came to 4 bases. The DNA for the CDR3 is TGTGCCAGCAGTTATCTGGAGACCCAGTACTTC. Residues: CASSYLETQYF.

V and J are TRBV9 and TRBJ1-4; no definite D call. V lost 3 bases to trimming and J lost 8 bases, with 20 bases between them. The CDR3 is 16 residues long. The germline V gene encodes CDR1 SGDLS and CDR2 YYNGEE. The CDR3 sequence is CASSAPRGHQSEKLFF. Here the CDR3 DNA reads TGTGCCAGCAGCGCACCCCGTGGGCATCAATCCGAAAAACTGTTTTTT.

The chain combines TRBV6-5 with TRBJ2-2, with TRBD2 matching 8 bases. This CDR3 has 16 amino acids. V lost 0 bases, J lost 6 bases, and 6 bases stayed unmatched. Germline lookup yields CDR1 MNHEY and CDR2 SVGAGI. The CDR3 region has the DNA TGTGCCAGCAGTTACTCCGCGGGGGGAGCGTCCGGGGAGCTGTTTTTT. Its protein product is CASSYSAGGASGELFF.

This rearrangement joins TRBV19 to TRBJ1-4; 7 bases line up with TRBD1. V shed 8 bases and J 1 base; nucleotides not matched to a gene: 7. The CDR3 is 15 residues long. Germline V lookup: CDR1 LNHDA, CDR2 SQIVND (reference sequence). The CDR3, as DNA: TGTGCCAGTCAGCCCTACAGGGGAACTAATGAAAAACTGTTTTTT. Amino acid sequence: CASQPYRGTNEKLFF.

The V and J genes are TRBV19 and TRBJ1-1, with TRBD1 as a possible D gene (5 bases). The CDR3 runs 13 residues. In germline, CDR1 is LNHDA, CDR2 SQIVND (reference sequence). Trimming shortened V by 7 bases and J by 1 base, and 10 bases separated the two germline ends. The CDR3 sequence: CASTKDRNTEAFF. CDR3 coding DNA: TGTGCCAGTACTAAAGACAGGAACACTGAAGCTTTCTTT. The variable domain in full, with the rest retrieved from reference TRBV19 and TRBJ1-1, is DGGITQSPKYLFRKEGQNVTLSCEQNLNHDAMYWYRQDPGQGLRLIYYSQIVNDFQKGDIAEGYSVSREKKESFPLTVTSAQKNPTAFYLCASTKDRNTEAFFGQGTRLTVV.

This chain links TRBV7-2 with TRBJ2-5; D perhaps matches TRBD2 (5 bases). The germline gives CDR1 SGHTA, CDR2 FQGNSA. This CDR3 comprises 13 residues. With 5 bases removed from V and 5 bases from J, the gap between germline ends came to 12 bases. The CDR3: CASSPDRRETQYF. CDR3 sequence (DNA): TGTGCCAGCAGCCCGGATCGGAGGGAGACCCAGTACTTC.

The gene calls are TRBV7-2 and TRBJ2-2; D might be TRBD2 (6 bases). Per germline, CDR1 SGHTA and CDR2 FQGNSA. V gave up 4 bases and J gave up 2 bases, with 11 bases separating them. The CDR3 is 15 residues long. CDR3 sequence (DNA): TGTGCCAGCAGCTCCGGGACTCTAAACACCGGGGAGCTGTTTTTT. Encoded protein: CASSSGTLNTGELFF.

The chain carries TRBV5-1 and TRBJ2-5, with 7 nucleotides matching TRBD1. Trimming removed 3 bases from V and 7 bases from J; junction bases left unmatched: 9. Germline V CDR1 and CDR2: SGHRS, YFSETQ. This CDR3 is 14 amino acids long. CDR3 amino acids: CASSWDPAGGTQYF. In nucleotides, the CDR3 is TGCGCCAGCAGCTGGGATCCAGCAGGGGGGACCCAGTACTTC.

The chain couples TRBV19 to TRBJ2-7, with TRBD1 matching over 7 bases. CDR1 is LNHDA, CDR2 SQIVND, per germline (reference sequence). Trimming took 5 bases from V and 0 from J; bases not matched to a gene: 4. The CDR3 length is 14 residues. In DNA form, the CDR3 reads TGTGCCAGTAGTTGGGACAGCCTCTCCTACGAGCAGTACTTC. Translating gives CASSWDSLSYEQYF.

Only a few counts were recorded for this clone. The V gene is TRBV6-5, the J gene TRBJ1-2, with D unclear. The germline V gene has CDR1 MNHEY and CDR2 SVGAGI. The CDR3 totals 15 residues. The V end lost 4 bases, the J end lost 5 bases, and 17 bases lay between the germline ends. The CDR3: CASSSPLRGMYGYTF. The CDR3 DNA reads TGTGCCAGCAGTTCCCCTTTACGGGGAATGTATGGCTACACCTTC.

The chain links TRBV6-6 to TRBJ2-5; the match to TRBD1 covers 10 bases. The germline CDR1 and CDR2 sequences are MNHNY and SVGAGI (reference sequence). The V gene end was trimmed by 5 bases and the J gene end by 7 bases; junction bases not matched to a gene: 10. The CDR3 runs 15 residues. The CDR3: CASSPTGTGVGTQYF. In nucleotides, the CDR3 is TGTGCCAGCAGTCCAACCGGGACAGGGGTGGGGACCCAGTACTTC.

The gene calls are TRBV9 and TRBJ2-7; TRBD2 aligns across 10 bases. The germline V gene encodes CDR1 SGDLS and CDR2 YYNGEE. V lost 0 bases, J lost 5 bases, and 14 bases stayed unmatched. This CDR3 spans 18 amino acids. The CDR3 region has the DNA TGTGCCAGCAGCGTAGATCCTAGCGGGGGCCTGAGGGGCCACGAGCAGTACTTC. This gives the protein CASSVDPSGGLRGHEQYF.

In the case of this clone: The junction shows a germline mismatch at one end, possibly a read error. This chain joins TRBV7-2 and TRBJ2-7; D gene uncertain. The CDR3 contains 14 residues. Germline CDR1 SGHTA, CDR2 FQGNSA. This CDR3 is CASSPKQPSSEQYF. The CDR3 region has the DNA TGTGCCAGCAGCCCCAAACAGCCGTCCTCCGAGCAGTACTTC.

This chain joins TRBV7-2 and TRBJ2-1; possible D gene TRBD1, 5 bases. V shed 2 bases and J shed 0 bases, with 8 bases lying between them. CDR1 is SGHTA, CDR2 FQGNSA, per germline. This CDR3 has 15 residues. The DNA of the CDR3 is TGTGCCAGCAGCTTACGACAGAGCTCCTACAATGAGCAGTTCTTC. Translation: CASSLRQSSYNEQFF.

The CDR3: CASDNLAADQPQHF. The CDR3, as DNA: TGTGCCAGCGATAACCTCGCGGCGGATCAGCCCCAGCATTTT. V is TRBV28 and J is TRBJ1-5; D not resolved. Trimming shortened V by 8 bases and J by 5 bases, and 16 bases separated the two germline ends. CDR3 length: 14 residues. Germline V gene lookup returns CDR1 MDHEN and CDR2 SYDVKM.

The V and J genes are TRBV29-1 and TRBJ2-7; 9 bases match TRBD2. Trimming at V came to 7 bases and at J to 6 bases, leaving 10 bases not matched to a gene. Germline values: CDR1 SQVTM, CDR2 ANQGSEA. The CDR3 has 13 amino acids. The DNA for the CDR3 is TGCAGCGCCCCGGGACTAGCCAGCCCCGAGCAGTACTTC. It is translated as CSAPGLASPEQYF.

V and J are TRBV30 and TRBJ2-5; 12 positions agree with TRBD2. CDR1 and CDR2 (germline): GTSNPN, SVGIG (reference sequence). The CDR3 spans 14 residues. V gave up 2 bases and J gave up 5 bases; unmatched junction bases: 3. The CDR3 DNA reads TGTGCCTGGAGTCCGCTAGCGGGGGGGGAGACCCAGTACTTC. This encodes CAWSPLAGGETQYF. Variable domain in full (rest from reference TRBV30 and TRBJ2-5): SQTIHQWPATLVQPVGSPLSLECTVEGTSNPNLYWYRQAAGRGLQLLFYSVGIGQISSEVPQNLSASRPQDRQFILSSKKLLLSDSGFYLCAWSPLAGGETQYFGPGTRLLVL.

This sequence joins TRBV2 and TRBJ1-2, with 7 bases matching TRBD1. The trim removed 6 bases at V and 1 base at J, leaving 2 bases unmatched. Germline V gene lookup returns CDR1 SNHLY and CDR2 FYNNEI. This CDR3 has 13 amino acids. CDR3 in DNA: TGTGCCAGCAGACGACAGGGTAACTATGGCTACACCTTC. As protein: CASRRQGNYGYTF.

DNA of the CDR3: TGTGCCAGCAGCTTGGCGGGGGGGCCGGAGACCCAGTACTTC. Protein product: CASSLAGGPETQYF. The chain recombines TRBV5-4 with TRBJ2-5; 8 bases are a match to TRBD2. Germline V gene data show CDR1 as SGHNT and CDR2 as YYREEE (reference sequence). This CDR3 has 14 residues. The junction had 3 bases not matched to a gene; V was cut back by 0 bases and J by 5 bases.